This T cell receptor beta chain was captured in a study of T cell repertoires in cytomegalovirus infection. As for the study in general: Public TCR beta signatures were indicative of both CMV infection and a matching HLA type.

Study-wide findings and caveats: Across the ex vivo response, the dominant clonotypes were HLA-C-restricted CMV-specific TCR beta clonotypes.

Per germline, CDR1 MNHEY and CDR2 SVGAGI. CDR3 size: 14 residues. Between the trimmed V and J ends, which lost 6 bases and 2 bases, there was a span of 13 bases. With regard to this clonotype: The target antigen is unknown.

TCRdb processed the reads anew with MiXCR; each CDR3 protein has one entry. This table holds hundreds of thousands of distinct CDR3 sequences, roughly 24% found once. The chain is built from TRBV6-5 and TRBJ1-1, with D unresolved. The TCR originated in a human donor in good health (CMV status not recorded). Some clones in this sample may be carry-over from other donors' samples. The sample comprised CD8+ T cells from PBMCs. The CDR3 sequence is CASSGGGINTEAFF. As DNA, the CDR3 is TGTGCCAGCAGCGGCGGAGGTATCAACACTGAAGCTTTCTTT.